One and the same sample provided the 30 T cell receptor beta chains below, sequenced in a study of cytomegalovirus exposure and HLA in healthy donors. Profiling relied on immunoSEQ multiplex PCR, and the TCRdb table lists in-frame clones only, not all of them. The sample lists about 150,000 clones; 80% to 90% were seen once. Source material: PBMCs. The receptors here all came from a man younger than 35 in good health and CMV-seropositive.

V and J are TRBV2 and TRBJ2-5; maybe TRBD2 (5 bases). The CDR3 loop spans 14 amino acids. Germline V gene lookup returns CDR1 SNHLY and CDR2 FYNNEI. Trimming took off 6 bases at V and 4 bases at J, with 15 bases between the two ends. As DNA, the CDR3 is TGTGCCAGCAGCCCCCGGGCGGGTACAGAGACCCAGTACTTC. This codes for CASSPRAGTETQYF.

The CDR3 region has the DNA TGTGCCAGCAGACCAGGGGCCGCCTCTGGGGCCAACGTCCTGACTTTC. It yields the protein CASRPGAASGANVLTF. V is TRBV27 and J is TRBJ2-6; weak D call: TRBD1 (6 bases). Germline-derived CDR1 and CDR2 are MNHEY and SMNVEV (reference sequence). The CDR3 sequence is 16 residues long. Trimming took off 6 bases at V and 0 bases at J, with 12 bases between the two ends.

The V and J genes are TRBV10-3 and TRBJ1-5, with 9 bases fitting TRBD1. The CDR3 runs to 14 residues. The ends lost 6 bases at V and 3 bases at J; junction bases unmatched: 3. Germline CDR1 is ENHRY and CDR2 is SYGVKD. For the CDR3, the DNA is TGTGCCATCAGGGGACAGGGCGCCAATCAGCCCCAGCATTTT. It is translated as CAIRGQGANQPQHF.

This clone occurred once. The rearrangement links TRBV7-9 to TRBJ2-4, with 7 bases that match TRBD1. Per germline, CDR1 SEHNR and CDR2 FQNEAQ (reference sequence). The CDR3 covers 18 residues. V was clipped by 3 bases and J by 0 bases; unmatched bases: 11. The CDR3 nucleotides are TGTGCCAGCAGCTTCTACCGGGACAGAAAAGGAGCCAAAAACATTCAGTACTTC. Its protein is CASSFYRDRKGAKNIQYF. The full variable domain, with the rest looked up from reference TRBV7-9 and TRBJ2-4, is DTGVSQNPRHKITKRGQNVTFRCDPISEHNRLYWYRQTLGQGPEFLTYFQNEAQLEKSRLLSDRFSAERPKGSFSTLEIQRTEQGDSAMYLCASSFYRDRKGAKNIQYFGAGTRLSVL.

There are a few counts of this clone. V usage is TRBV5-1 and J usage is TRBJ1-2, with D possibly being TRBD1 (5 bases). The V gene's germline CDR1 is SGHRS and CDR2 YFSETQ. Trimming left V 3 bases short and J 7 bases short, with 19 bases between. The CDR3 length is 15 residues. In DNA, the CDR3 is TGCGCCAGCAGCTACACCCCAGTAGACAGCACTGGCTACACCTTC. Its protein is CASSYTPVDSTGYTF.

The chain couples TRBV7-9 to TRBJ2-7, with D possibly TRBD2 on 5 matching bases. V was trimmed by 11 bases and J by 0 bases, leaving 8 bases between them. In germline, CDR1 is SEHNR, CDR2 FQNEAQ (reference sequence). This CDR3 region has 11 residues. CDR3 in DNA: TGTGCCGCCGGGGACTCCTACGAGCAGTACTTC. This sequence encodes CAAGDSYEQYF.

This clone was counted once. V and J are TRBV29-1 and TRBJ2-3; weak D call: TRBD1 (5 bases). The V and J ends lost 1 base and 2 bases respectively, with 19 bases between them. This CDR3 region has 17 residues. Looked up from germline, CDR1 is SQVTM and CDR2 is ANQGSEA. CDR3 protein: CSVEVGVGHGFTDTQYF. The CDR3 nucleotides read TGCAGCGTTGAAGTTGGGGTCGGACATGGGTTCACAGATACGCAGTATTTT.

The J gene is TRBJ2-7, the V gene TRBV6-6; D not certain. The germline CDR1 and CDR2 sequences are MNHNY and SVGAGI (reference sequence). This CDR3 is 13 amino acids long. Deletions cut 7 bases from V and 0 bases from J, with 10 bases between. The CDR3 nucleotides read TGTGCCAGCACCATTTCCGGCTCCTACGAGCAGTACTTC. As protein: CASTISGSYEQYF.

The rearrangement links TRBV2 to TRBJ1-1; D might be TRBD1 (5 bases). CDR1 is SNHLY, CDR2 FYNNEI, per germline. CDR3 length: 15 amino acids. V lost 6 bases to trimming and J lost 4 bases, with 18 bases between them. The CDR3: CASRDAGWVSTEAFF. The CDR3, as DNA: TGTGCCAGCAGGGACGCAGGGTGGGTTAGCACTGAAGCTTTCTTT.

The V and J genes are TRBV18 and TRBJ1-2; 8 bases are a match to TRBD1. The V gene end was trimmed by 8 bases and the J gene end by 0 bases; junction bases not matched to a gene: 11. This CDR3 region has 16 residues. The germline V gene has CDR1 KGHSH and CDR2 LQKENI. CDR3 nucleotides: TGTGCCAGCCCGGACAGGGCCGCCGGGCCTAACTATGGCTACACCTTC. Protein product: CASPDRAAGPNYGYTF.

This clone was counted a single time. V and J are TRBV6-6 and TRBJ1-2; D not certain. Deletions cut 10 bases from V and 3 bases from J, with 15 bases between. This CDR3 contains 13 residues. The germline V gene has CDR1 MNHNY and CDR2 SVGAGI (reference sequence). Here the CDR3 reads CATHQAVDYGYTF. The CDR3, as DNA: TGTGCCACTCATCAGGCTGTGGACTATGGCTACACCTTC.

The chain is built from TRBV20-1 and TRBJ2-1; no clear D gene. The germline V gene has CDR1 DFQATT and CDR2 SNEGSKA (reference sequence). V lost 5 bases and J lost 10, with 12 bases in between. The CDR3 runs to 11 residues. CDR3 DNA: TGCAGTGCTTCGCCCCGGGTAGAGCAGTTCTTC. Amino acids: CSASPRVEQFF.

The J gene is TRBJ2-3, the V gene TRBV2, with D possibly being TRBD2 (6 bases). This CDR3 contains 15 residues. The V end lost 2 bases, the J end lost 3 bases, and 12 bases lay between the germline ends. Germline V gene data show CDR1 as SNHLY and CDR2 as FYNNEI. The CDR3: CASSELTGVTDTQYF. CDR3 coding DNA: TGTGCCAGCAGTGAACTTACGGGGGTAACAGATACGCAGTATTTT.

The chain's CDR3 is CASSRTGGDYNSPLHF. In nucleotides, the CDR3 is TGTGCCAGCAGCAGGACAGGGGGCGACTATAATTCACCCCTCCACTTT. The J gene is TRBJ1-6, the V gene TRBV11-2; 11 nucleotides line up with TRBD1. This CDR3 is built from 16 residues. Trimming cost V 5 bases and J 3 bases; bases outside gene matches: 3. Looked up from germline, CDR1 is SGHAT and CDR2 is FQNNGV.

The chain carries TRBV30 and TRBJ2-7; 11 positions match TRBD1. The CDR3 is made up of 13 amino acids. V shed 5 bases and J 7 bases; nucleotides not matched to a gene: 7. Germline V gives CDR1 GTSNPN, CDR2 SVGIG (reference sequence). The CDR3 bases are TGTGCCTGGGCCCAGGGACAGGGGGGGGAGCAGTACTTC. This encodes CAWAQGQGGEQYF.

This CDR3 is CAWSWGQGAFEQFF. The CDR3, as DNA: TGTGCCTGGAGCTGGGGTCAGGGGGCGTTTGAGCAGTTCTTC. V and J are TRBV30 and TRBJ2-1, with 8 positions matching TRBD1. Per the germline V gene, CDR1 is GTSNPN and CDR2 is SVGIG (reference sequence). The CDR3 covers 14 residues. V was pared by 3 bases and J by 9 bases, with 10 bases of the junction left unmatched.

This sequence joins TRBV9 and TRBJ2-7; the match to TRBD2 covers 11 bases. Trimming at V came to 4 bases and at J to 6 bases, leaving 9 bases not matched to a gene. This CDR3 has 15 residues. CDR1 is SGDLS and CDR2 is YYNGEE in the germline V gene. This CDR3 reads CASSQTSGRKGEQYF. CDR3 bases: TGTGCCAGCAGCCAAACTAGCGGGAGAAAAGGCGAGCAGTACTTC.

The CDR3 coding sequence is TGTGCCAGCAGTCCCTGGGAAGGACAGGCGGATAGCAATCAGCCCCAGCATTTT. Its protein product is CASSPWEGQADSNQPQHF. This chain joins TRBV28 and TRBJ1-5; 7 bases match TRBD1. From germline, CDR1 is MDHEN and CDR2 SYDVKM. This CDR3 is built from 18 residues. V shed 5 bases, J shed 0 bases, and the junction held 13 bases outside the gene matches.

CDR3 bases: TGCGCCAGCAGCCAGGGTAGCGCAGATACGCAGTATTTT. This codes for CASSQGSADTQYF. The chain recombines TRBV4-3 with TRBJ2-3; tentatively, D is TRBD2 (5 bases). V was shortened by 3 bases and J by 4 bases, with 8 bases between the two germline ends. Germline V gene lookup returns CDR1 LGHNA and CDR2 YSLEER. The CDR3 length is 13 residues.

The rearrangement uses TRBV27 and TRBJ2-2; TRBD2 agrees at 13 bases. After removal of 3 bases from V and 4 bases from J, the junction contained 5 bases not matched to a gene. The CDR3 totals 17 residues. Germline CDR1 MNHEY, CDR2 SMNVEV (reference sequence). CDR3 bases: TGTGCCAGCAGTTTGAGGACTAGCGGGAGAGGCACCGGGGAGCTGTTTTTT. Translated, it gives CASSLRTSGRGTGELFF.

The chain carries TRBV29-1 and TRBJ2-6; perhaps TRBD1 as D (6 bases). The germline gives CDR1 SQVTM, CDR2 ANQGSEA. This CDR3 region has 16 residues. Trimming stripped 6 bases from V and 1 base from J, with 16 bases between. CDR3 loop: CSVGAGDGSGANVLTF. The CDR3 coding sequence is TGCAGCGTGGGGGCAGGGGACGGATCTGGGGCCAACGTCCTGACTTTC.

V gene TRBV4-3 combines with J gene TRBJ2-1; 12 bases fit TRBD2. V trimming: 0 bases; J trimming: 9 bases; junction bases outside the gene matches: 12. This CDR3 spans 18 amino acids. CDR1 is LGHNA and CDR2 is YSLEER in the germline V gene. The DNA of the CDR3 is TGCGCCAGCAGCCAAGATCCGGCTAGCGGGAGGGCCCTAGGTGAGCAGTTCTTC. Translated: CASSQDPASGRALGEQFF.

V usage is TRBV9 and J usage is TRBJ1-1, with TRBD1 identical over 10 bases. Germline V lookup: CDR1 SGDLS, CDR2 YYNGEE. V was clipped by 4 bases and J by 2 bases; unmatched bases: 11. The CDR3 covers 17 residues. The CDR3 reads CASSPGWGTGVNTEAFF. CDR3 in DNA: TGTGCCAGCAGCCCGGGGTGGGGGACAGGGGTTAACACTGAAGCTTTCTTT.

J is TRBJ2-7 and V is TRBV5-4; D is unclear. The V and J ends lost 2 bases and 5 bases respectively, with 11 bases between them. This CDR3 is 13 amino acids long. Germline CDR1 and CDR2: SGHNT and YYREEE (reference sequence). CDR3 in amino acids: CASSLTRADEQYF. The DNA for the CDR3 is TGTGCCAGCAGCTTAACCCGAGCCGACGAGCAGTACTTC.

The J gene is TRBJ2-3, the V gene TRBV4-1; a weak D match, TRBD2 (7 bases). Germline CDR1 and CDR2: MGHRA and YSYEKL. The germline V and J ends were trimmed by 4 bases and 5 bases, with 19 bases remaining between them. The CDR3 loop spans 16 amino acids. The DNA of the CDR3 is TGCGCCAGCAGCCTCTCTGGGGGCGGGGGAGGAGATACGCAGTATTTT. Protein sequence: CASSLSGGGGGDTQYF.

This chain uses TRBV6-5 with TRBJ2-2, with D maybe TRBD2 (6 bases). With 5 bases removed from V and 7 bases from J, the gap between germline ends came to 11 bases. CDR3 length equals 13 residues. Germline V gene lookup returns CDR1 MNHEY and CDR2 SVGAGI. The CDR3 here is CASSPAGHGELFF. CDR3 DNA sequence: TGTGCCAGCAGTCCGGCGGGGCACGGGGAGCTGTTTTTT.

The chain links TRBV7-3 to TRBJ2-2; maybe TRBD1 (5 bases). CDR1 SGHTA and CDR2 FQGTGA come from the germline V gene. CDR3 length equals 15 residues. V was cut by 3 bases and J by 0 bases, with 8 bases left in between. CDR3 in amino acids: CASSFDSANTGELFF. CDR3 nucleotides: TGTGCCAGCAGCTTCGACAGTGCGAACACCGGGGAGCTGTTTTTT.

The chain recombines TRBV6-5 with TRBJ1-6; unclear D gene. This CDR3 spans 16 amino acids. CDR1 is MNHEY, CDR2 SVGAGI, per germline. Trimming cost V 3 bases and J 4 bases, with 13 bases left between them. The chain's CDR3 is CASSYASRGYNSPLHF. In nucleotides, the CDR3 is TGTGCCAGCAGTTATGCCTCCCGAGGGTATAATTCACCCCTCCACTTT.

This clone showed up just once. The rearrangement links TRBV7-8 to TRBJ2-5, with D maybe TRBD2 (7 bases). V dropped 4 bases and J dropped 4 bases, with 16 bases sitting between them. This CDR3 contains 15 residues. Germline V gene lookup returns CDR1 SGHVS and CDR2 FQNEAQ. The CDR3 sequence is CASSYRGRAGETQYF. The CDR3 bases are TGTGCCAGCAGCTATAGGGGGAGGGCCGGAGAGACCCAGTACTTC.

V is TRBV15 and J is TRBJ2-1; 8 nucleotides match TRBD2. V lost 8 bases and J lost 0; bases outside the gene matches: 9. Germline CDR1 reads LNHNV; CDR2 reads YYDKDF (reference sequence). CDR3 length: 16 residues. Here the CDR3 reads CATRERETSSYNEQFF. Here the CDR3 DNA reads TGTGCCACCCGGGAGCGGGAGACGAGCTCCTACAATGAGCAGTTCTTC. Together with reference TRBV15 and TRBJ2-1, the CDR3 gives the full variable domain: DAMVIQNPRYQVTQFGKPVTLSCSQTLNHNVMYWYQQKSSQAPKLLFHYYDKDFNNEADTPDNFQSRRPNTSFCFLDIRSPGLGDTAMYLCATRERETSSYNEQFFGPGTRLTVL.